Sequencing of this T cell receptor (beta chain) was carried out in a study of Graves' ophthalmopathy and Graves' hyperthyroidism. As the template, RNA transcripts were used to amplify TCR beta CDR3 regions. RT-PCR was first run with HTBI primers, then multiplex PCR in a second round. Via MiXCR, TCRdb re-called the multiplex PCR reads, giving one row per CDR3 protein. The data contain over 500,000 distinct CDR3 sequences, about 24% of them singletons. V lost 3 bases and J lost 2, with 8 bases in between. CDR1 and CDR2 (germline): KGHDR, SFDVKD. This CDR3 is built from 14 residues. Many counts were recorded for this clonotype.

The receptor was derived from a woman younger than 30 with stable Graves' hyperthyroidism. Some clones in this sample may be carry-over from other donors' samples. This chain uses TRBV24-1 with TRBJ2-3; D possibly corresponds to TRBD1 (6 bases). The sequenced material came from peripheral blood. CDR3 DNA sequence: TGTGCCACCAGTGATCGGACAGACACAGATACGCAGTATTTT. Its translation: CATSDRTDTDTQYF.